The 8 T cell receptor beta chains in this list originate from one sample, sequenced in a study of T cell responses to AZD1222 COVID-19 vaccine. Generated by immunoSEQ multiplex PCR, the TCRdb table keeps only in-frame clones and is missing some. Of more than 150,000 clones detected, about 94% appear once; the ten largest clones hold roughly 9.2%. The sequencing used peripheral blood, collected on day 0 of AZD1222 vaccination. These receptors were collected from an adult in good health.

This clone was picked up a small number of times. The V call is TRBV4-1, the J call TRBJ2-1, with D uncertain. The V gene lost 2 bases and the J gene lost 2 bases, with 10 bases spanning the gap. Germline CDR1 is MGHRA and CDR2 is YSYEKL. CDR3 length: 15 amino acids. The CDR3 nucleotides read TGCGCCAGCAGCCAACAAGAAGGGCCCTACAATGAGCAGTTCTTC. This encodes CASSQQEGPYNEQFF.

The V call is TRBV5-1, the J call TRBJ1-1; D gene ambiguous. CDR1 SGHRS and CDR2 YFSETQ come from the germline V gene. Deletions cut 0 bases from V and 0 bases from J, with 12 bases between. The CDR3 is 16 amino acids. The CDR3 loop is CASSLDRGLMNTEAFF. In DNA, the CDR3 is TGCGCCAGCAGCTTGGACAGAGGCCTGATGAACACTGAAGCTTTCTTT.

The chain is built from TRBV2 and TRBJ2-2; D unresolved. Germline CDR1 reads SNHLY; CDR2 reads FYNNEI. CDR3 length: 16 amino acids. The V end lost 4 bases, the J end lost 2 bases, and 14 bases lay between the germline ends. CDR3: CASSVAWQANTGELFF. In nucleotides, the CDR3 is TGTGCCAGCAGTGTCGCGTGGCAGGCCAACACCGGGGAGCTGTTTTTT.

The chain is built from TRBV30 and TRBJ2-2; 8 bases map to TRBD1. Germline V gene sequence: CDR1 GTSNPN, CDR2 SVGIG (reference sequence). Trimming cost V 4 bases and J 1 base; bases outside gene matches: 2. The CDR3 length is 14 residues. The CDR3 DNA sequence: TGTGCCTGGAAAGGGACAGGGAACACCGGGGAGCTGTTTTTT. This codes for CAWKGTGNTGELFF. Together with reference TRBV30 and TRBJ2-2, the CDR3 gives the full variable domain: SQTIHQWPATLVQPVGSPLSLECTVEGTSNPNLYWYRQAAGRGLQLLFYSVGIGQISSEVPQNLSASRPQDRQFILSSKKLLLSDSGFYLCAWKGTGNTGELFFGEGSRLTVL.

The chain uses TRBV9 and TRBJ1-1; 8 bases align to TRBD1. The J segment lost 0 bases and the V segment lost 3 bases, leaving 4 bases of the junction unmatched. This CDR3 region has 15 residues. Germline V lookup: CDR1 SGDLS, CDR2 YYNGEE. Here the CDR3 reads CASSDGQGMNTEAFF. The DNA for the CDR3 is TGTGCCAGCAGCGATGGACAGGGAATGAACACTGAAGCTTTCTTT.

The genes are TRBV7-6 and TRBJ1-1; D is unclear. Germline V gene sequence: CDR1 SGHVS, CDR2 FNYEAQ. This CDR3 has 15 residues. V lost 1 base and J lost 5, with 14 bases in between. The CDR3 region is CASSLGLNLGTEAFF. The CDR3 DNA reads TGTGCCAGCAGCTTAGGACTAAACCTGGGAACTGAAGCTTTCTTT.

The genes are TRBV6-2 or TRBV6-3 and TRBJ2-6; D gene unclear. Germline CDR1 reads MNHEY; CDR2 reads SVGEGT. V shed 5 bases and J shed 1 base, with 3 bases lying between them. CDR3 length: 13 residues. The CDR3 bases are TGTGCCAGCAGTCAGTCTGGGGCCAACGTCCTGACTTTC. This codes for CASSQSGANVLTF.

V gene TRBV5-1 combines with J gene TRBJ1-2; TRBD1 is a possible D gene (5 bases). This CDR3 region has 14 residues. CDR1 and CDR2 (germline): SGHRS, YFSETQ. Trimming stripped 4 bases from V and 4 bases from J, with 14 bases between. The CDR3 sequence is CASSRTTGGYGYTF. The CDR3 DNA sequence: TGCGCCAGCAGCCGGACAACCGGGGGCTATGGCTACACCTTC. Combining the CDR3 with reference TRBV5-1 and TRBJ1-2 gives the whole variable domain KAGVTQTPRYLIKTRGQQVTLSCSPISGHRSVSWYQQTPGQGLQFLFEYFSETQRNKGNFPGRFSGRQFSNSRSEMNVSTLELGDSALYLCASSRTTGGYGYTFGSGTRLTVV.